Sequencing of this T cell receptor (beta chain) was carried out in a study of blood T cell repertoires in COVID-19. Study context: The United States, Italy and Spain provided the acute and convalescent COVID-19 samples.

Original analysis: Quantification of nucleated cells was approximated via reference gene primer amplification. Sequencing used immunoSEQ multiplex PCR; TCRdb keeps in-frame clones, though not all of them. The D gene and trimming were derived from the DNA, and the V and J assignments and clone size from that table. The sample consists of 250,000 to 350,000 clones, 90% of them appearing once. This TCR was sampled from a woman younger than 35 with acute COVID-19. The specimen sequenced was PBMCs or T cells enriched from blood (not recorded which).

The CDR3 sequence is CASSLVAGTDTQYF. CDR3 in DNA: TGTGCCAGCAGTTTGGTAGCGGGCACAGATACGCAGTATTTT. V usage is TRBV27 and J usage is TRBJ2-3; weak D call: TRBD2 (6 bases). This CDR3 has 14 amino acids. Trimming took off 3 bases at V and 1 base at J, with 8 bases between the two ends. Germline V lookup: CDR1 MNHEY, CDR2 SMNVEV (reference sequence).